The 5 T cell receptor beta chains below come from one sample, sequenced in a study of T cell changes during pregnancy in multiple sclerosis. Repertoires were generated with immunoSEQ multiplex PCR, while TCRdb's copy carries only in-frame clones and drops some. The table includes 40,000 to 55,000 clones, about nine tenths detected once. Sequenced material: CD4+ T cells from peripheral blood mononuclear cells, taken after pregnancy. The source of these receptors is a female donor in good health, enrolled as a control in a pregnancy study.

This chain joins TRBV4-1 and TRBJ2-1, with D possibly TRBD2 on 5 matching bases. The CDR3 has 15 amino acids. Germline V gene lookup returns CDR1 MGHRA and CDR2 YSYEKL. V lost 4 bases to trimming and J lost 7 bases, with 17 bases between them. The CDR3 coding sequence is TGCGCCAGCAGCCTAACGACACGGTCGGGGAATGAGCAGTTCTTC. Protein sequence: CASSLTTRSGNEQFF.

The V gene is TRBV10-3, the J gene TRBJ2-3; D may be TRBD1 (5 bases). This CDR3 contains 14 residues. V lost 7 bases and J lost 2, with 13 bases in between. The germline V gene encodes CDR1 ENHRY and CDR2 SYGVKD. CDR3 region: CAITGAYATDTQYF. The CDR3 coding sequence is TGTGCCATCACTGGGGCCTATGCCACAGATACGCAGTATTTT.

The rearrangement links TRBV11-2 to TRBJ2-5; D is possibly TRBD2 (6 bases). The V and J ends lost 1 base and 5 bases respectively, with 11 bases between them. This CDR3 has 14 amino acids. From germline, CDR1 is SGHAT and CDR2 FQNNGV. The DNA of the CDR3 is TGTGCCAGCAGCTTAGTGGCAGGGAGGGAGACCCAGTACTTC. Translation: CASSLVAGRETQYF.

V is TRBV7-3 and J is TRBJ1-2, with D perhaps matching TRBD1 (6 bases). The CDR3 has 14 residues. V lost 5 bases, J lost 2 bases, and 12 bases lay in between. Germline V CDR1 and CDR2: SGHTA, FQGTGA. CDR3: CASSAVQGNYGYTF. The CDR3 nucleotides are TGTGCCAGCAGCGCAGTCCAGGGGAACTATGGCTACACCTTC.

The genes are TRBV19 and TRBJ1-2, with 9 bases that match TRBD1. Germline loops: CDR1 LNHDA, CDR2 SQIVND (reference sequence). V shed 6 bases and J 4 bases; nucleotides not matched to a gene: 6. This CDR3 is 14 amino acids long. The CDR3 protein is CASRGTGFLYGYTF. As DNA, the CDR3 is TGTGCCAGTAGAGGGACAGGGTTCCTCTATGGCTACACCTTC.